This TCR beta chain was identified during a study of shared clonotypes between healthy human individuals. This clone was seen a single time. V shed 7 bases, J shed 7 bases, and the junction held 12 bases outside the gene matches. CDR1 MNHNY and CDR2 SVGAGI come from the germline V gene (reference sequence). This CDR3 is built from 14 residues. The study used 100 million or so PBMCs per unsorted sample for genomic DNA. Running of the assay took place at deep level. Scientists sequenced DNA from unsorted PBMC on ten immunoSEQ deep assay plates. As processed by the authors: Filtering differed because ImmunoSEQ produced junction-only sequences that carried no quality scores. TCRdb's copy holds only in-frame clones and misses some; the assay was immunoSEQ multiplex PCR. V and J calls plus clone size are reproduced from that table; the DNA served to infer D and trimming. Of hundreds of thousands of clones listed, roughly 77% are singletons.

Material for sequencing was PBMCs. The chain combines TRBV6-6 with TRBJ2-7; TRBD1 agrees at 8 bases. The sequence derives from a woman between 40 and 55 years old in good health. Some clones in this sample may be carry-over from other donors' samples. The DNA of the CDR3 is TGTGCCAGCAAGGGGACAGGAGAGGGGAGGGAGCAGTACTTC. Translation: CASKGTGEGREQYF.